The 30 T cell receptor beta chains below were found in one sample sequenced in a study of T-cell memory formation after mild COVID-19. TCRdb redid the calling of the 5' RACE reads with MiXCR, one entry per CDR3 protein. The table shows roughly 70,000 distinct CDR3 sequences, with over 15% occurring only once. The specimen was PBMCs or a T cell subset sorted from them (not recorded which). The receptors come from an adult woman who had mild COVID-19 (a few samples of this study predate the infection). Cell type and time point are not known.

This rearrangement joins TRBV29-1 to TRBJ2-7, with TRBD2 as a possible D gene (6 bases). CDR1 SQVTM and CDR2 ANQGSEA come from the germline V gene. The CDR3 consists of 17 residues. The V end lost 2 bases, the J end lost 5 bases, and 25 bases lay between the germline ends. CDR3 loop: CSVEMTSGPEGLNEQYF. The CDR3 DNA reads as TGCAGCGTTGAAATGACGAGCGGGCCCGAGGGCTTAAACGAGCAGTACTTC.

This chain joins TRBV21-1 and TRBJ2-4; the DNA was not used to check the table's D call, TRBD2. TRBV21-1 counts as a pseudogene. This CDR3 has 17 residues. Here the CDR3 reads CASSTRDYLAGVNIQYF. In DNA form, the CDR3 reads TGTGCCAGCAGCACGAGGGACTATCTAGCGGGAGTGAACATTCAGTACTTC.

This clonotype was counted only a few times. J is TRBJ1-5 and V is TRBV6-2 or TRBV6-3; D gene uncertain. CDR1 MNHEY and CDR2 SVGEGT come from the germline V gene. Trimming stripped 5 bases from V and 7 bases from J, with 9 bases between. This CDR3 comprises 12 residues. The CDR3 DNA reads as TGTGCCAGCAGTCCGGGTAACCAGCCCCAGCATTTT. Protein sequence: CASSPGNQPQHF.

This clonotype was seen a handful of times. The J gene is TRBJ2-5, the V gene TRBV11-1, with D possibly matching TRBD1 (6 bases). V lost 5 bases to trimming and J lost 2 bases, with 15 bases between them. The CDR3 length is 15 residues. Germline CDR1 reads SGHAT; CDR2 reads FQDESV (reference sequence). The CDR3 region is CASSPYRELQETQYF. The CDR3 bases are TGTGCCAGCAGCCCATACAGGGAACTTCAAGAGACCCAGTACTTC. Full variable domain (outside the CDR3, taken from reference TRBV11-1 and TRBJ2-5): EAEVAQSPRYKITEKSQAVAFWCDPISGHATLYWYRQILGQGPELLVQFQDESVVDDSQLPKDRFSAERLKGVDSTLKIQPAELGDSAMYLCASSPYRELQETQYFGPGTRLLVL.

The sample holds a few counts of this clonotype. The chain combines TRBV7-9 with TRBJ1-1; no clear D gene. Germline CDR1 and CDR2: SEHNR and FQNEAQ (reference sequence). Trimming removed 0 bases at V and 4 bases at J, with 18 bases between. CDR3 length: 17 residues. CDR3 bases: TGTGCCAGCAGCTTAGCAGAGATTCAGGTTAGAGGCACTGAAGCTTTCTTT. It is translated as CASSLAEIQVRGTEAFF.

This clonotype was picked up a small number of times. The chain couples TRBV13 to TRBJ2-2; the match to TRBD1 covers 7 bases. Trimming cost V 4 bases and J 0 bases; bases outside gene matches: 5. CDR1 PRHDT and CDR2 FYEKMQ come from the germline V gene (reference sequence). This CDR3 is 16 amino acids long. The CDR3 reads CASSSGQIANTGELFF. CDR3 nucleotide sequence: TGTGCCAGCAGCTCGGGACAGATAGCGAACACCGGGGAGCTGTTTTTT. Looking up the rest from reference TRBV13 and TRBJ2-2 gives the full variable domain: AAGVIQSPRHLIKEKRETATLKCYPIPRHDTVYWYQQGPGQDPQFLISFYEKMQSDKGSIPDRFSAQQFSDYHSELNMSSLELGDSALYFCASSSGQIANTGELFFGEGSRLTVL.

A few counts support this clonotype. CDR3: CASSQDQGGPYNEQFF. DNA of the CDR3: TGTGCCAGCAGCCAAGACCAGGGCGGTCCCTACAATGAGCAGTTCTTC. This chain uses TRBV4-2 with TRBJ2-1, with TRBD1 as a possible D gene (5 bases). CDR3 length: 16 residues. Germline assignment: CDR1 LGHNA and CDR2 YNFKEQ. Between the trimmed V and J ends, which lost 0 bases and 2 bases, there was a span of 11 bases.

This chain links TRBV6-2 or TRBV6-3 with TRBJ1-2, with D perhaps TRBD1 (6 bases). The CDR3 runs to 16 residues. In germline, CDR1 is MNHEY, CDR2 SVGEGT. V lost 4 bases and J lost 0, with 15 bases in between. The CDR3 DNA sequence: TGTGCCAGCAGTTTCTCGGACAGCGCCCCTAACTATGGCTACACCTTC. As protein: CASSFSDSAPNYGYTF.

This clonotype was seen a handful of times. This sequence joins TRBV7-8 and TRBJ2-3; no clear D gene. CDR1 is SGHVS, CDR2 FQNEAQ, per germline. This CDR3 has 14 residues. V was clipped by 4 bases and J by 1 base, with 9 bases between them. The CDR3 reads CASSSAEGTDTQYF. The CDR3 nucleotides are TGTGCCAGCAGCTCTGCCGAGGGCACAGATACGCAGTATTTT.

The chain couples TRBV7-9 to TRBJ2-7; 8 bases map to TRBD1. The CDR3 totals 18 residues. Trimming took 5 bases from V and 4 from J; bases not matched to a gene: 19. Germline V lookup: CDR1 SEHNR, CDR2 FQNEAQ (reference sequence). CDR3 nucleotide sequence: TGTGCCAGCAGCAGCAGTAAGGACAGGGTGCCCCCTGGATACGAGCAGTACTTC. Its translation: CASSSSKDRVPPGYEQYF.

This clonotype has a handful of counts. V is TRBV5-5 and J is TRBJ2-3; TRBD1 matches at 9 bases. Germline V gene sequence: CDR1 SGHKS, CDR2 YYEKEE (reference sequence). V lost 4 bases and J lost 2; bases outside the gene matches: 20. The CDR3 covers 20 residues. CDR3 DNA sequence: TGTGCCAGCAGCGTAACAGGGGGCGCTGATCTCACTTTACTCACAGATACGCAGTATTTT. Protein sequence: CASSVTGGADLTLLTDTQYF.

The rearrangement joins TRBV7-2 to TRBJ2-1; no reliable D call. The CDR3 is 15 amino acids. V was cut by 5 bases and J by 8 bases, with 19 bases left in between. Germline CDR1 and CDR2: SGHTA and FQGNSA. The CDR3: CASSPPQTPTHEQFF. Written as DNA, the CDR3 is TGTGCCAGCAGCCCTCCACAGACGCCTACCCATGAGCAGTTCTTC.

The chain recombines TRBV5-4 with TRBJ1-2, with a weak D call TRBD1 (6 bases). This CDR3 has 14 amino acids. The V gene lost 5 bases and the J gene lost 0 bases, with 11 bases spanning the gap. Germline V gives CDR1 SGHNT, CDR2 YYREEE (reference sequence). The CDR3 loop reads CASSFQGSNYGYTF. The CDR3 coding sequence is TGTGCCAGCAGTTTCCAGGGGTCTAACTATGGCTACACCTTC.

This clonotype was found a few times. CDR3 sequence: CASSGLASDTQYF. The CDR3 DNA reads as TGTGCCAGCTCCGGACTAGCTTCAGATACGCAGTATTTT. The chain links TRBV6-6 to TRBJ2-3, with 8 bases aligning to TRBD2. Germline V gene lookup returns CDR1 MNHNY and CDR2 SVGAGI (reference sequence). The CDR3 has 13 residues. V gave up 8 bases and J gave up 4 bases; unmatched junction bases: 5.

The chain joins TRBV5-1 to TRBJ1-1; D is possibly TRBD1 (5 bases). The CDR3 totals 14 residues. Between the trimmed V and J ends, which lost 4 bases and 3 bases, there was a span of 13 bases. Looked up from germline, CDR1 is SGHRS and CDR2 is YFSETQ. DNA for the CDR3: TGCGCCAGCAGCCGGGGGGTAGACGACACTGAAGCTTTCTTT. It yields the protein CASSRGVDDTEAFF.

The chain joins TRBV7-9 to TRBJ1-1; D unresolved. Deletions cut 5 bases from V and 0 bases from J, with 13 bases between. Germline CDR1 and CDR2: SEHNR and FQNEAQ (reference sequence). This CDR3 has 15 amino acids. CDR3 coding DNA: TGTGCCAGCAGCCCCAGCCGCCACTTGAACACTGAAGCTTTCTTT. Protein product: CASSPSRHLNTEAFF.

This clonotype has a handful of counts. The chain has TRBV4-3 and TRBJ2-5; 11 bases match TRBD2. The CDR3 length is 16 residues. The germline CDR1 and CDR2 sequences are LGHNA and YSLEER. The J segment lost 4 bases and the V segment lost 4 bases, leaving 8 bases of the junction unmatched. CDR3 protein: CASSRTSGSFGETQYF. The CDR3 coding sequence is TGCGCCAGCAGCCGCACTAGCGGGAGTTTCGGAGAGACCCAGTACTTC.

This rearrangement joins TRBV5-1 to TRBJ1-2; a possible D gene is TRBD1 (5 bases). This CDR3 is built from 15 residues. Between the trimmed V and J ends, which lost 4 bases and 6 bases, there was a span of 19 bases. Germline values: CDR1 SGHRS, CDR2 YFSETQ. CDR3 amino acids: CASSPASWGGNGYTF. In DNA form, the CDR3 reads TGCGCCAGCAGCCCTGCCTCGTGGGGCGGGAATGGCTACACCTTC.

In this sample, this clonotype turned up a few times. The V call is TRBV7-3, the J call TRBJ1-1; D gene unclear. The CDR3 covers 13 residues. V was cut by 3 bases and J by 1 base, with 6 bases left in between. CDR1 is SGHTA and CDR2 is FQGTGA in the germline V gene. CDR3 loop: CASSLMANTEAFF. The CDR3 DNA follows: TGTGCCAGCAGCTTGATGGCGAACACTGAAGCTTTCTTT.

CDR3 sequence: CASSLAISAGETQYF. CDR3 bases: TGTGCCAGCAGCTTAGCCATCTCAGCTGGGGAGACCCAGTACTTC. The chain joins TRBV7-6 to TRBJ2-5, with no clear D. This CDR3 is built from 15 residues. V lost 0 bases and J 5 bases, leaving 13 bases between the germline ends. Germline V gene sequence: CDR1 SGHVS, CDR2 FNYEAQ. The full variable domain, its missing parts supplied by reference TRBV7-6 and TRBJ2-5, is GAGVSQSPRYKVTKRGQDVALRCDPISGHVSLYWYRQALGQGPEFLTYFNYEAQQDKSGLPNDRFSAERPEGSISTLTIQRTEQRDSAMYRCASSLAISAGETQYFGPGTRLLVL.

V and J are TRBV2 and TRBJ1-3; no clear D. Germline assignment: CDR1 SNHLY and CDR2 FYNNEI. V was clipped by 3 bases and J by 4 bases, with 10 bases between them. CDR3 length: 14 residues. CDR3 amino acids: CASSDGTKGNTIYF. The CDR3, as DNA: TGTGCCAGCAGTGATGGAACGAAGGGAAACACCATATATTTT.

This clonotype has more than one count but fewer than ten. This chain connects TRBV25-1 to TRBJ2-1; 7 nucleotides agree with TRBD1. V was clipped by 4 bases and J by 4 bases; unmatched bases: 10. Germline CDR1 MGHDK, CDR2 SYGVNS. The CDR3 spans 16 residues. CDR3 amino acids: CASSVQGTAKYNEQFF. The CDR3 DNA sequence: TGTGCCAGCAGTGTCCAAGGGACAGCTAAATACAATGAGCAGTTCTTC. Using reference TRBV25-1 and TRBJ2-1 for the parts outside the CDR3, the full variable domain is EADIYQTPRYLVIGTGKKITLECSQTMGHDKMYWYQQDPGMELHLIHYSYGVNSTEKGDLSSESTVSRIRTEHFPLTLESARPSHTSQYLCASSVQGTAKYNEQFFGPGTRLTVL.

The rearrangement links TRBV6-5 to TRBJ2-5; TRBD2 matches 9 bases. After removal of 5 bases from V and 3 bases from J, the junction contained 10 bases not matched to a gene. The CDR3 is made up of 16 amino acids. Germline V CDR1 and CDR2: MNHEY, SVGAGI. The CDR3 DNA sequence: TGTGCCAGCAGTAACCGACTAGCGGCTGTGGAAGAGACCCAGTACTTC. This gives the protein CASSNRLAAVEETQYF.

This clonotype was recorded a few times. The chain is built from TRBV12-3 or TRBV12-4 and TRBJ2-5; D might be TRBD2 (6 bases). There are 15 residues in the CDR3. V was trimmed by 1 base and J by 3 bases, leaving 12 bases between them. The CDR3 protein is CASSLGSGGKETQYF. CDR3 DNA: TGTGCCAGCAGTTTAGGTAGCGGCGGGAAAGAGACCCAGTACTTC.

The chain uses TRBV15 and TRBJ2-1, with D unclear. The CDR3 length is 16 residues. Trimming cost V 1 base and J 9 bases, with 19 bases left between them. Germline lookup yields CDR1 LNHNV and CDR2 YYDKDF (reference sequence). The chain's CDR3 is CATSRVWAANYPEQFF. In DNA form, the CDR3 reads TGTGCCACCAGCAGAGTTTGGGCAGCTAACTACCCTGAGCAGTTCTTC.

This clonotype has more than one count but fewer than ten. The gene calls are TRBV12-3 or TRBV12-4 and TRBJ1-6; the D gene is possibly TRBD1 (6 bases). Trimming stripped 6 bases from V and 7 bases from J, with 10 bases between. The CDR3 extends over 13 amino acids. CDR3: CASRLTGNSPLHF. CDR3 sequence (DNA): TGTGCCAGCAGGCTTACAGGGAATTCACCCCTCCACTTT.

The CDR3 protein is CASSLGTALLQETQYF. The CDR3 nucleotides read TGTGCCAGCAGTTTAGGGACAGCCCTACTTCAAGAGACCCAGTACTTC. This sequence joins TRBV12-3 or TRBV12-4 and TRBJ2-5, with D possibly TRBD1 on 6 matching bases. V shed 1 base and J shed 2 bases, with 14 bases lying between them. This CDR3 is built from 16 residues.

V is TRBV28 and J is TRBJ2-1; 7 nucleotides agree with TRBD2. The trim removed 10 bases at V and 7 bases at J, leaving 13 bases unmatched. Germline CDR1 and CDR2: MDHEN and SYDVKM. The CDR3 loop spans 14 amino acids. This CDR3 is CATMGQRGLNEQFF. The CDR3 bases are TGTGCCACCATGGGCCAGCGGGGCTTAAATGAGCAGTTCTTC.

This clonotype was counted a few times. The genes are TRBV28 and TRBJ2-5, with TRBD2 matching over 10 bases. V dropped 2 bases and J dropped 4; count of bases not matched to a gene: 4. Germline V CDR1 and CDR2: MDHEN, SYDVKM. The CDR3 loop spans 15 amino acids. The CDR3 reads CASSLSGRAVETQYF. DNA for the CDR3: TGTGCCAGCAGTTTAAGCGGGAGGGCCGTAGAGACCCAGTACTTC.

This clonotype was counted between two and nine times. The chain couples TRBV19 to TRBJ2-1; TRBD2 might be the D (7 bases). This CDR3 contains 14 residues. V was clipped by 3 bases and J by 6 bases, with 12 bases between them. Germline CDR1 reads LNHDA; CDR2 reads SQIVND (reference sequence). CDR3 sequence: CASSIGGLANEQFF. The CDR3 DNA is TGTGCCAGTAGTATCGGGGGGCTAGCCAATGAGCAGTTCTTC.